The clone carrying this T cell receptor (beta chain) has just a few counts. Its antigen is not identified. Some clones are missing from TCRdb's copy, which holds only in-frame ones; the method was immunoSEQ multiplex PCR. The sample records under 70,000 clones, 80% to 90% being singletons. This record comes from a study of T cells in localized non-small cell lung cancer. Broader study findings: Uninvolved adjacent lung, not tumor, had the highest T cell clonality. Blood T cell density predicted longer survival; adjacent-lung clonality, shorter. Only one tumor region was sequenced, so heterogeneity remains possible.

Sequences were derived from peripheral blood, sampled before any cancer treatment. This TCR was sampled from a woman aged 40 to 75 with stage I lung adenocarcinoma.

The CDR3 DNA sequence: TGTGCCAGCAGCTTTGGGCAGGGGTCCTACAATGAGCAGTTCTTC. Translation gives CASSFGQGSYNEQFF. The chain couples TRBV11-1 to TRBJ2-1; maybe TRBD1 (6 bases). Germline-derived CDR1 and CDR2 are SGHAT and FQDESV (reference sequence). The V end lost 3 bases, the J end lost 1 base, and 10 bases lay between the germline ends. The CDR3 is 15 residues long.